A selection of T cell receptor beta chains follows, all from one sample in a study of T cells in Graves' hyperthyroidism and ophthalmopathy. TCRdb processed the multiplex PCR reads anew with MiXCR; each CDR3 protein has one entry. The repertoire holds over 500,000 distinct CDR3 sequences, with about 46% as singletons. Sequencing was performed on peripheral blood or thyroid tissue (not recorded which). Every receptor here comes from an adult woman with Graves' disease, either hyperthyroidism or ophthalmopathy (not recorded which). Both conserved end residues are trimmed from each CDR3. Fields, in order: V gene, D gene, CDR3 protein. A D gene is named only where the DNA matches it firmly.

TRBV5-1 | NA | ASTLEESGELF
TRBV29-1 | TRBD1 | SVETSGTGLYEQY
TRBV7-7 | NA | ASSSPGGSNQPQH
TRBV18 | NA | ASSPASVGETQY
TRBV29-1 | TRBD1 | SVGQGSRGYT
TRBV15 | TRBD1 | ATSRDPTGEWQY
TRBV7-9 | NA | ASSSDLVQETQY
TRBV7-2 | TRBD2 | ASSAGTSGREGAYEQY
TRBV4-3 | NA | ASSHTRATGKDGYT
TRBV7-2 | TRBD2 | ASSHAGGGETQY
TRBV10-3 | NA | AISRGQRQETQY
TRBV28 | NA | ATTDPPYEQY